This is a list of T cell receptor beta chains from one sample in a study of T cell responses to AZD1222 COVID-19 vaccine. Generated by immunoSEQ multiplex PCR, the TCRdb table keeps only in-frame clones and is missing some. The data contain approximately 92,000 clones, 87% of them singletons. Sequencing used peripheral blood, obtained on day 0 of AZD1222 vaccination. The receptors here all came from an adult in good health. The CDR3 runs from the conserved cysteine through the conserved F or W. A D gene is named only where the DNA matches it firmly. The size field is filled for only some rows; it gives once, few, many or a size class.

j_gene: TRBJ1-1; d_gene: .; v_gene: TRBV12-3/TRBV12-4; abundance: .; CDR3nt: TGTGCCAGCAGGGCGCCGGTGAACACTGAAGCTTTCTTT; CDR3aa: CASRAPVNTEAFF
j_gene: TRBJ2-1; d_gene: TRBD1; v_gene: TRBV29-1; abundance: .; CDR3nt: TGCAGCGTTGAAGCCTGGGGGACCGGGACAGCTTCATACAATGAGCAGTTCTTC; CDR3aa: CSVEAWGTGTASYNEQFF
j_gene: TRBJ2-7; d_gene: TRBD1; v_gene: TRBV6-2/TRBV6-3; abundance: .; CDR3nt: TGTGCCAGCAGTTATGGGACAGTCGAGCAGTACTTC; CDR3aa: CASSYGTVEQYF
j_gene: TRBJ2-3; d_gene: TRBD2; v_gene: TRBV5-4; abundance: .; CDR3nt: TGTGCCAGCAGCCAACTAGCGGTTCCCACCCTGGCGCAGTATTTT; CDR3aa: CASSQLAVPTLAQYF
j_gene: TRBJ1-3; d_gene: TRBD1; v_gene: TRBV5-1; abundance: .; CDR3nt: TGTGCCAGCAGCTCGGGACAGCCCTCTGGAAACACCATATATTTT; CDR3aa: CASSSGQPSGNTIYF
j_gene: TRBJ1-2; d_gene: .; v_gene: TRBV24-1; abundance: .; CDR3nt: TGTGCCACCAGTGAGGGGGGGGATGGCTACACCTTC; CDR3aa: CATSEGGDGYTF
j_gene: TRBJ2-1; d_gene: .; v_gene: TRBV4-1; abundance: .; CDR3nt: TGCGCCAGCAGCCAGTTCGATGAGCAGTTCTTC; CDR3aa: CASSQFDEQFF
j_gene: TRBJ1-1; d_gene: .; v_gene: TRBV5-8; abundance: .; CDR3nt: TGTGCCAGCAGCCAAGATGGTGGGGGGTGGACTGAAGCTTTCTTT; CDR3aa: CASSQDGGGWTEAFF
j_gene: TRBJ2-1; d_gene: TRBD2; v_gene: TRBV5-4; abundance: .; CDR3nt: TGTGCCAGCAAATTAGCGGGAGGGACTTACAATGAGCAGTTCTTC; CDR3aa: CASKLAGGTYNEQFF
j_gene: TRBJ2-1; d_gene: .; v_gene: TRBV11-2; abundance: .; CDR3nt: TGTGCCAGCAGCTCCCGACAGTCCTACAATGAGCAGTTCTTC; CDR3aa: CASSSRQSYNEQFF
j_gene: TRBJ2-5; d_gene: TRBD2; v_gene: TRBV7-2; abundance: .; CDR3nt: TGTGCCAGCAGCTACCTAGCGGGACGCCAAGAGACCCAGTACTTC; CDR3aa: CASSYLAGRQETQYF
j_gene: TRBJ1-5; d_gene: .; v_gene: TRBV21-1; abundance: .; CDR3nt: TGTGCCAGCAGGGCGGGGAGCCCAATATGCAATCAGCCCCAGCATTTT; CDR3aa: CASRAGSPICNQPQHF
j_gene: TRBJ1-1; d_gene: .; v_gene: TRBV3-1/TRBV3-2; abundance: .; CDR3nt: TGTGCCAGCAGCCCCACCATACAGGGAACTGAAGCTTTCTTT; CDR3aa: CASSPTIQGTEAFF
j_gene: TRBJ1-2; d_gene: .; v_gene: TRBV4-2; abundance: .; CDR3nt: TGTGCCAGCAGCCAAGATGGGCACGGGGCGGGGGGTGTCTATGGCTACACCTTC; CDR3aa: CASSQDGHGAGGVYGYTF
j_gene: TRBJ1-5; d_gene: TRBD1; v_gene: TRBV29-1; abundance: .; CDR3nt: TGCAGCGCCGGACAGGGGTCGGGTCAGCCCCAGCATTTT; CDR3aa: CSAGQGSGQPQHF
j_gene: TRBJ2-7; d_gene: .; v_gene: TRBV12-3/TRBV12-4; abundance: once; CDR3nt: TGTGCCAGCAGAGGGCCCCCTTCCTACGAGCAGTACTTC; CDR3aa: CASRGPPSYEQYF
j_gene: TRBJ2-7; d_gene: TRBD1; v_gene: TRBV7-9; abundance: .; CDR3nt: TGTGCCAGCAGCTTACCGAACAGGGGGCGTTACGAGCAGTACTTC; CDR3aa: CASSLPNRGRYEQYF
j_gene: TRBJ1-2; d_gene: .; v_gene: TRBV9; abundance: .; CDR3nt: TGTGCCAGCAGCGTAGACGGCACAACACGGTATGGCTACACCTTC; CDR3aa: CASSVDGTTRYGYTF
j_gene: TRBJ1-3; d_gene: TRBD1; v_gene: TRBV2; abundance: once; CDR3nt: TGTGCCAGCAGTGAGTGGCTCCATATAACAGGGGATCGGGACTCTGGAAACACCATATATTTT; CDR3aa: CASSEWLHITGDRDSGNTIYF
j_gene: TRBJ1-5; d_gene: .; v_gene: TRBV7-9; abundance: .; CDR3nt: TGTGCCAGCAGCCCAATGGGGGTGGGCAATCAGCCCCAGCATTTT; CDR3aa: CASSPMGVGNQPQHF
j_gene: TRBJ1-6; d_gene: .; v_gene: TRBV2; abundance: .; CDR3nt: TGTGCCAGCAGTGAAGAGGGCAGGGGAAATTCACCCCTCCACTTT; CDR3aa: CASSEEGRGNSPLHF
j_gene: TRBJ2-3; d_gene: .; v_gene: TRBV5-1; abundance: .; CDR3nt: TGTGCCAGCGCCCTGCGAAGCCTTTCAGATACGCAGTATTTT; CDR3aa: CASALRSLSDTQYF
j_gene: TRBJ2-1; d_gene: TRBD2; v_gene: TRBV27; abundance: .; CDR3nt: TGTGCCAGCAGTCCCAGCGGGGGGCATGAGCAGTTCTTC; CDR3aa: CASSPSGGHEQFF
j_gene: TRBJ2-3; d_gene: TRBD2; v_gene: TRBV28; abundance: .; CDR3nt: TGTGCCAGCAGTTTTAGCGGGAGCGGCACAGATACGCAGTATTTT; CDR3aa: CASSFSGSGTDTQYF
j_gene: TRBJ1-2; d_gene: .; v_gene: TRBV30; abundance: .; CDR3nt: TGTGCCTGGGAAGACAGTTCCTCTAACTATGGCTACACCTTC; CDR3aa: CAWEDSSSNYGYTF
j_gene: TRBJ2-2; d_gene: TRBD1; v_gene: TRBV4-3; abundance: .; CDR3nt: TGCGCCAGCAGCCCGGACGGGACAGGGTACACCGGGGAGCTGTTTTTT; CDR3aa: CASSPDGTGYTGELFF
j_gene: TRBJ2-2; d_gene: TRBD2; v_gene: TRBV5-1; abundance: .; CDR3nt: TGCGCCAGCAGCTTGGGGACTAGCGGGGTGTACACCGGGGAGCTGTTTTTT; CDR3aa: CASSLGTSGVYTGELFF
j_gene: TRBJ1-1; d_gene: .; v_gene: TRBV2; abundance: .; CDR3nt: TGTGCCAGCAGTGAAGCGCGGCGGGGAAACACTGAAGCTTTCTTT; CDR3aa: CASSEARRGNTEAFF
j_gene: TRBJ2-1; d_gene: .; v_gene: TRBV12-5; abundance: once; CDR3nt: TGTGCTAGTGGTCCTTTGACCATATACCATGAGCAGTTCTTC; CDR3aa: CASGPLTIYHEQFF
j_gene: TRBJ2-5; d_gene: .; v_gene: TRBV24-1; abundance: .; CDR3nt: TGTGCCACCGCGAAGGCTCAAGAGACCCAGTACTTC; CDR3aa: CATAKAQETQYF
j_gene: TRBJ1-5; d_gene: TRBD1; v_gene: TRBV19; abundance: .; CDR3nt: TGTGCAGGGGGACAGCGGTTTCAGCCCCAGCATTTT; CDR3aa: CAGGQRFQPQHF
j_gene: TRBJ2-7; d_gene: .; v_gene: TRBV12-3/TRBV12-4; abundance: few; CDR3nt: TGTGCCAGCAGCCGAGGGACCTCCTACGAGCAGTACTTC; CDR3aa: CASSRGTSYEQYF
j_gene: TRBJ2-2; d_gene: TRBD1; v_gene: TRBV5-4; abundance: .; CDR3nt: TGTGCCAGCAGCTCGGTCAGGGGGCGGTTATCTGGGGAGCTGTTTTTT; CDR3aa: CASSSVRGRLSGELFF
j_gene: TRBJ1-2; d_gene: .; v_gene: TRBV3-1/TRBV3-2; abundance: once; CDR3nt: TGTGCCAGCAGCCAAGATCCCGACAGTCTCTATGGCTACACCTTC; CDR3aa: CASSQDPDSLYGYTF
j_gene: TRBJ2-7; d_gene: .; v_gene: TRBV11-2; abundance: once; CDR3nt: TGTGCCAGCAGCGAACAGAGGTTGGGGGAGCAGTACTTC; CDR3aa: CASSEQRLGEQYF
j_gene: TRBJ2-1; d_gene: TRBD2; v_gene: TRBV3-1/TRBV3-2; abundance: .; CDR3nt: TGTGCCAGCAGCCAGGGGACTAGCGGGGTGGGTGAGCAGTTCTTC; CDR3aa: CASSQGTSGVGEQFF
j_gene: TRBJ2-1; d_gene: TRBD1; v_gene: TRBV7-2; abundance: .; CDR3nt: TGTGCCAGCAGCTACCGACAGGGTGAAAACAATGAGCAGTTCTTC; CDR3aa: CASSYRQGENNEQFF
j_gene: TRBJ2-1; d_gene: TRBD2; v_gene: TRBV6-4; abundance: .; CDR3nt: TGTGCCAGCAGCCCACTAGCGGGGACCAACAATGAGCAGTTCTTC; CDR3aa: CASSPLAGTNNEQFF
j_gene: TRBJ1-1; d_gene: .; v_gene: TRBV27; abundance: .; CDR3nt: TGTGCCAGCCGGTTTGCAACTGAAGCTTTCTTT; CDR3aa: CASRFATEAFF
j_gene: TRBJ2-1; d_gene: .; v_gene: TRBV5-8; abundance: .; CDR3nt: TGTGCCAGCACAACCCGAGGCGGTGGACGGAGCCTTTACAATGAGCAGTTCTTC; CDR3aa: CASTTRGGGRSLYNEQFF
j_gene: TRBJ1-4; d_gene: TRBD1; v_gene: TRBV9; abundance: .; CDR3nt: TGTGCCAGCAGCCAGACAGGGACAGTGGGGGAACTGTTTTTT; CDR3aa: CASSQTGTVGELFF
j_gene: TRBJ2-3; d_gene: .; v_gene: TRBV11-3; abundance: .; CDR3nt: TGTGCCAGCAGCTTAGTAGCGGCTAGCATAGATACGCAGTATTTT; CDR3aa: CASSLVAASIDTQYF
j_gene: TRBJ1-6; d_gene: .; v_gene: TRBV12-3/TRBV12-4; abundance: .; CDR3nt: TGTGCCAGCAGTGGGGGGGAGTCACCCCTCCACTTT; CDR3aa: CASSGGESPLHF
j_gene: TRBJ1-2; d_gene: .; v_gene: TRBV5-1; abundance: .; CDR3nt: TGCGCCAGCAGCCTCGAAACAGGGTTATATGGCTACACCTTC; CDR3aa: CASSLETGLYGYTF
j_gene: TRBJ2-7; d_gene: TRBD2; v_gene: TRBV2; abundance: .; CDR3nt: TGTGCCAGCGACCTAGCGGGGGCGTCCTACGAGCAGTACTTC; CDR3aa: CASDLAGASYEQYF
j_gene: TRBJ1-5; d_gene: .; v_gene: TRBV6-1; abundance: .; CDR3nt: TGTGCCAGCAGTGACCTCTCTCGGCGAGGGGTCCAGCATTTT; CDR3aa: CASSDLSRRGVQHF
j_gene: TRBJ2-7; d_gene: TRBD2; v_gene: TRBV18; abundance: .; CDR3nt: TGTGCCAGCTCACCAGAAGCGGGGGGAGATGAGCAGTACTTC; CDR3aa: CASSPEAGGDEQYF
j_gene: TRBJ1-4; d_gene: TRBD1; v_gene: TRBV25-1; abundance: medium-sized; CDR3nt: TGTGCCAGCAGTCCCCACTACAGGGGACCTAATGAAAAACTGTTTTTT; CDR3aa: CASSPHYRGPNEKLFF
j_gene: TRBJ2-1; d_gene: .; v_gene: TRBV7-2; abundance: once; CDR3nt: TGTGCCAGCAGTCCAGGCGCGGCCCCTCACAATGAGCAGTTCTTC; CDR3aa: CASSPGAAPHNEQFF
j_gene: TRBJ2-5; d_gene: .; v_gene: TRBV6-2/TRBV6-3; abundance: .; CDR3nt: TGTGCCAGCAGTTACTCCCAGAGTGTCCCGGGGTACTTC; CDR3aa: CASSYSQSVPGYF